These 22 T cell receptor beta chains were all obtained from the same sample, sequenced in a study of blood T cells in healthy people across ages (dated by TCRdb to about 2015). Libraries were made using 5' RACE. Sequencing used an Illumina HiSeq 2500. A second about 7 to 11 cycle PCR used a sample-barcoded 5' primer and a J-beta primer mix. TCRdb reran the public reads through fastp at Q25 and MiXCR, keeping productive beta chains. Rows with a matching CDR3 protein are joined into one entry that keeps the most common DNA and genes. Across this sample there are around 1,000,000 distinct CDR3 sequences, with 20% to 25% seen only once. The ten largest clonotypes hold 0.65% to 0.75% of the sample. These data were also filed under a second study, of T cells of mothers and their children.

The sample consisted of blood. Receptors were obtained from a girl aged 2-10 years in good health.

V is TRBV3-1 and J is TRBJ2-1; either TRBD1 or TRBD2 may supply D (6 bases each). Germline CDR1 and CDR2: LGHDT and YNNKEL (reference sequence). Trimming took off 1 base at V and 8 bases at J, with 24 bases between the two ends. The CDR3 runs 18 residues. The CDR3 region has the DNA TGTGCCAGCAGCCAAGCATACCCGGGAGTGGGGGCAGTCGATGAGCAGTTCTTC. This codes for CASSQAYPGVGAVDEQFF.

This clonotype was observed a handful of times. The CDR3 nucleotides are TGTGCCAGTCAGCGCTCCGGTAGCGGGAGATCTGGGGCCAACGTCCTGACTTTC. Translating it yields CASQRSGSGRSGANVLTF. V and J are TRBV6-1 and TRBJ2-6; 9 bases fit TRBD2. The J segment lost 1 base and the V segment lost 9 bases, leaving 13 bases of the junction unmatched. Germline CDR1 and CDR2: MNHNS and SASEGT. The CDR3 runs to 18 residues.

This clonotype has just a few counts. The V call is TRBV3-1, the J call TRBJ1-5; D not resolved. Trimming shortened V by 4 bases and J by 7 bases, and 20 bases separated the two germline ends. The CDR3 is made up of 16 amino acids. Germline assignment: CDR1 LGHDT and CDR2 YNNKEL (reference sequence). CDR3 residues: CASSPPSGSSDQPQHF. The CDR3 coding sequence is TGTGCCAGCAGCCCCCCTTCCGGGTCGTCGGACCAGCCCCAGCATTTT.

Turning to this clonotype: Mismatch with germline at one junction end may stem from a read error. V usage is TRBV2 and J usage is TRBJ2-3; D remains unclear. From germline, CDR1 is SNHLY and CDR2 FYNNEI. This CDR3 spans 14 amino acids. In DNA, the CDR3 is TGTGCCGGCAGTGAAGCGTTGGGTACAGATACGCAGTATTTT. Translated: CAGSEALGTDTQYF.

The V gene is TRBV6-2 or TRBV6-3, the J gene TRBJ1-2; D ambiguous. The V gene's germline CDR1 is MNHEY and CDR2 SVGEGT. The CDR3 length is 13 residues. Trimming pared 3 bases from V and 3 bases from J, leaving 8 bases between. The CDR3 DNA follows: TGTGCCAGCAGTTATGCAGCCTACTATGGCTACACCTTC. Its translation is CASSYAAYYGYTF.

This clonotype was recorded a few times. This sequence joins TRBV20-1 and TRBJ1-2, with 7 bases aligning to TRBD1. Germline CDR1 is DFQATT and CDR2 is SNEGSKA (reference sequence). V shed 5 bases, J shed 2 bases, and the junction held 23 bases outside the gene matches. CDR3 size: 19 residues. This CDR3 reads CSASSPPGQRRRGNYGYTF. The CDR3 DNA is TGCAGTGCTTCCTCCCCGCCGGGACAGAGGCGAAGGGGAAACTATGGCTACACCTTC.

The chain combines TRBV9 with TRBJ1-6, with D tentatively TRBD1 (5 bases). V was cut by 0 bases and J by 1 base, with 8 bases left in between. Germline CDR1 SGDLS, CDR2 YYNGEE. The CDR3 loop spans 16 amino acids. The CDR3 DNA is TGTGCCAGCAGCGTAGGGGGGGGGTCCTATAATTCACCCCTCCACTTT. Amino acid sequence: CASSVGGGSYNSPLHF.

The gene calls are TRBV6-1 and TRBJ2-1; TRBD2 matches 13 bases. The CDR3 covers 15 residues. The germline V gene has CDR1 MNHNS and CDR2 SASEGT. Losses at the gene ends were 5 bases for V and 8 bases for J; bases not matched to a gene: 6. Here the CDR3 reads CASSLLAGGSYEQFF. The CDR3 bases are TGTGCCAGCAGTTTACTAGCGGGGGGGAGTTATGAGCAGTTCTTC.

The gene calls are TRBV12-3 or TRBV12-4 and TRBJ2-2, with D uncertain. The CDR3 covers 15 residues. V dropped 1 base and J dropped 4 bases, with 10 bases sitting between them. CDR3 sequence (DNA): TGTGCCAGCAGTTTAGTTCGTGCCGGCACCGGGGAGCTGTTTTTT. The encoded protein is CASSLVRAGTGELFF.

This clonotype occurred a few times. The chain is built from TRBV27 and TRBJ1-1, with a weak D call TRBD1 (6 bases). V gave up 4 bases and J gave up 2 bases, with 14 bases separating them. The CDR3 runs 15 residues. Germline V gene sequence: CDR1 MNHEY, CDR2 SMNVEV (reference sequence). The CDR3 region has the DNA TGTGCCAGCAGTTCTTACCCCGGGGGCAACACTGAAGCTTTCTTT. It is translated as CASSSYPGGNTEAFF.

This clonotype appeared a few times. CDR3 region: CASSFTRLNQETQYF. The CDR3 nucleotides read TGTGCCAGCAGCTTTACGAGGTTAAACCAAGAGACCCAGTACTTC. This chain uses TRBV11-1 with TRBJ2-5; unclear D gene. CDR1 and CDR2 from the germline V gene are SGHAT and FQDESV (reference sequence). V dropped 3 bases and J dropped 0 bases, with 11 bases sitting between them. The CDR3 runs 15 residues.

This clonotype turned up a few times. The V and J genes are TRBV6-2 or TRBV6-3 and TRBJ2-1; TRBD1 might be the D (6 bases). This CDR3 has 15 residues. CDR1 and CDR2 (germline): MNHEY, SVGEGT. The V end lost 2 bases, the J end lost 0 bases, and 8 bases lay between the germline ends. The CDR3 reads CASSYGQSSYNEQFF. CDR3 bases: TGTGCCAGCAGTTACGGACAGAGCTCCTACAATGAGCAGTTCTTC.

The gene calls are TRBV12-3 or TRBV12-4 and TRBJ2-5; 12 bases match TRBD2. The CDR3 length is 16 residues. Trimming took 1 base from V and 5 from J; bases not matched to a gene: 5. The CDR3 DNA is TGTGCCAGCAGTTTAGGGGCTAGCGGGGGGGACGAGACCCAGTACTTC. Translated, it gives CASSLGASGGDETQYF.

This clonotype showed up just a few times. The V call is TRBV7-2, the J call TRBJ2-7, with D tentatively TRBD1 (5 bases). The CDR3 contains 14 residues. Germline V gives CDR1 SGHTA, CDR2 FQGNSA. V was trimmed by 0 bases and J by 6 bases, leaving 12 bases between them. The CDR3 spells CASSLALAGAEQYF. Here the CDR3 DNA reads TGTGCCAGCAGCTTAGCGTTAGCTGGGGCCGAGCAGTACTTC.

The chain joins TRBV24-1 to TRBJ2-5; D uncertain. Germline lookup yields CDR1 KGHDR and CDR2 SFDVKD. The V and J ends lost 2 bases and 0 bases respectively, with 3 bases between them. The CDR3 has 13 residues. CDR3 in amino acids: CATSDSYQETQYF. CDR3 nucleotides: TGTGCCACCAGTGATTCCTACCAAGAGACCCAGTACTTC.

The chain combines TRBV20-1 with TRBJ2-3; D assignment may be TRBD1 or TRBD2 (6 bases each). CDR3 length: 16 residues. The germline gives CDR1 DFQATT, CDR2 SNEGSKA (reference sequence). The V end lost 6 bases, the J end lost 5 bases, and 24 bases lay between the germline ends. This CDR3 reads CSADAGSGGGKDTQYF. CDR3 sequence (DNA): TGCAGTGCGGATGCAGGAAGCGGAGGGGGGAAAGATACGCAGTATTTT.

In its sample, this clonotype was seen a few times. V is TRBV2 and J is TRBJ2-5; 10 positions match TRBD2. Near its end, the DNA agrees better with TRBJ2-1, so the J call may be wrong. CDR1 SNHLY and CDR2 FYNNEI come from the germline V gene. The CDR3 consists of 15 residues. This chain's CDR3 is CASKGWLAGDHEQFF. The DNA of the CDR3 is TGTGCCAGCAAGGGGTGGCTAGCGGGAGACCATGAGCAGTTCTTC.

The table lists this clonotype with a few counts. The V call is TRBV12-3 or TRBV12-4, the J call TRBJ2-7; 7 bases are shared with TRBD2. TRBJ2-1 matches the DNA end more closely, so the J call is doubtful. The CDR3 totals 16 residues. The CDR3, as DNA: TGTGCCAGCAGAGGAATCGCTGGGCGGGAGAGTCGTGAGCAGTTCTTC. Translated, it gives CASRGIAGRESREQFF.

This chain connects TRBV24-1 to TRBJ1-2; TRBD1 aligns across 8 bases. The CDR3 loop spans 15 amino acids. V trimming: 4 bases; J trimming: 3 bases; junction bases outside the gene matches: 6. Germline CDR1 reads KGHDR; CDR2 reads SFDVKD. The CDR3 protein is CATSDPGTGYYGYTF. The CDR3, as DNA: TGTGCCACCAGTGACCCTGGGACAGGTTACTATGGCTACACCTTC.

The chain is built from TRBV6-5 and TRBJ2-1, with a possible D match to TRBD1 (6 bases). The germline V and J ends were trimmed by 0 bases and 7 bases, with 16 bases remaining between them. Germline CDR1 reads MNHEY; CDR2 reads SVGAGI. The CDR3 contains 16 residues. DNA of the CDR3: TGTGCCAGCAGTTACTCGTTCACAGGGAGTATGAATGAGCAGTTCTTC. Translated, it gives CASSYSFTGSMNEQFF.

The J gene is TRBJ1-6, the V gene TRBV10-3, with D tentatively TRBD1 (6 bases). V was clipped by 1 base and J by 8 bases, with 12 bases between them. Germline V lookup: CDR1 ENHRY, CDR2 SYGVKD. This CDR3 contains 15 residues. The CDR3 here is CAISEFGPGDSPLHF. The CDR3 DNA reads as TGTGCCATCAGTGAGTTTGGTCCAGGGGATTCACCCCTCCACTTT.

This sequence joins TRBV6-2 or TRBV6-3 and TRBJ2-2; D is uncertain. The CDR3 is 12 amino acids. Germline V gives CDR1 MNHEY, CDR2 SVGEGT. V lost 4 bases, J lost 7 bases, and 7 bases lay in between. CDR3: CASSWVFGELFF. The CDR3 nucleotides read TGTGCCAGCAGTTGGGTATTCGGGGAGCTGTTTTTT.